These 13 T cell receptor beta chains came from one sample sequenced in a study of graft-versus-host responses after intestinal transplantation. Data came from immunoSEQ multiplex PCR; TCRdb stores just in-frame clones and leaves some out. The sample has 80,000 to 100,000 clones; 91% are singletons. Their cognate antigens are unknown. This sample comprised unstimulated CD4+ T cells sorted from spleen or lymph node cells, obtained before transplant. The receptors stem from a human donor who was the organ donor for an intestinal transplant.

V is TRBV15 and J is TRBJ2-5; 12 bases are shared with TRBD1. The trim removed 1 base at V and 4 bases at J, leaving 7 bases unmatched. In germline, CDR1 is LNHNV, CDR2 YYDKDF (reference sequence). This CDR3 has 17 amino acids. The CDR3 here is CATSRVPGQGALETQYF. In nucleotides, the CDR3 is TGTGCCACCAGCAGAGTACCGGGACAGGGGGCCCTAGAGACCCAGTACTTC.

The chain joins TRBV4-2 to TRBJ2-2; 14 positions match TRBD2. V dropped 4 bases and J dropped 5; count of bases not matched to a gene: 9. Per the germline V gene, CDR1 is LGHNA and CDR2 is YNFKEQ. This CDR3 comprises 18 residues. CDR3 coding DNA: TGTGCCAGCAGCCCCCGGACTAGCGGGGGGCGGGGTACCGGGGAGCTGTTTTTT. This sequence encodes CASSPRTSGGRGTGELFF.

This chain links TRBV27 with TRBJ2-5; 7 bases map to TRBD2. Per the germline V gene, CDR1 is MNHEY and CDR2 is SMNVEV (reference sequence). The CDR3 runs 17 residues. Trimming took 0 bases from V and 1 from J; bases not matched to a gene: 8. CDR3 loop: CASSLSLSSGVQETQYF. In DNA, the CDR3 is TGTGCCAGCAGTTTATCCCTCTCCAGCGGGGTCCAAGAGACCCAGTACTTC.

The V call is TRBV7-2, the J call TRBJ1-1; TRBD1 might be the D (5 bases). Germline CDR1 and CDR2: SGHTA and FQGNSA. The V end was cut by 0 bases, the J end by 1 base, with 12 bases between. CDR3 length: 16 residues. The CDR3 protein is CASSLAPGPPNTEAFF. The DNA of the CDR3 is TGTGCCAGCAGCTTAGCACCAGGGCCGCCGAACACTGAAGCTTTCTTT.

In its sample, this clone was seen once. The chain combines TRBV4-3 with TRBJ2-7; D is perhaps TRBD1 (5 bases). Germline V gene sequence: CDR1 LGHNA, CDR2 YSLEER. The germline V and J ends were trimmed by 0 bases and 3 bases, with 6 bases remaining between them. The CDR3 covers 13 residues. The CDR3 DNA sequence: TGCGCCAGCAGCCAAGACAGGGACTACGAGCAGTACTTC. Translating gives CASSQDRDYEQYF.

The chain combines TRBV5-1 with TRBJ1-2; D remains unclear. Trimming left V 8 bases short and J 0 bases short, with 11 bases between. The germline CDR1 and CDR2 sequences are SGHRS and YFSETQ. This CDR3 contains 13 residues. The DNA for the CDR3 is TGCGCCAGTAAACAAGGAGCTAACTATGGCTACACCTTC. Translation gives CASKQGANYGYTF.

The V and J genes are TRBV6-5 and TRBJ2-7; 9 positions agree with TRBD2. Germline CDR1 and CDR2: MNHEY and SVGAGI. Unmatched junction bases numbered 11, after V lost 5 bases and J lost 6 bases. CDR3 size: 15 residues. The CDR3 sequence is CASSGPGLASREQYF. The CDR3 nucleotides are TGTGCCAGCAGTGGCCCGGGACTAGCATCGCGCGAGCAGTACTTC.

The rearrangement uses TRBV7-2 and TRBJ2-3; a weak D match, TRBD2 (6 bases). V dropped 5 bases and J dropped 3 bases, with 9 bases sitting between them. The CDR3 sequence is 13 residues long. Germline lookup yields CDR1 SGHTA and CDR2 FQGNSA. The CDR3 region is CASSKGLTDTQYF. The DNA for the CDR3 is TGTGCCAGCAGCAAAGGACTAACAGATACGCAGTATTTT.

This chain joins TRBV11-2 and TRBJ1-4; D possibly corresponds to TRBD1 (5 bases). Germline assignment: CDR1 SGHAT and CDR2 FQNNGV. Trimming left V 3 bases short and J 10 bases short, with 9 bases between. This CDR3 spans 12 amino acids. The CDR3 nucleotides are TGTGCCAGCAGCTTTATTACAGGAAAACTGTTTTTT. Translating it yields CASSFITGKLFF.

CDR3 sequence reads: CASSIHRGAQYF. The DNA of the CDR3 is TGTGCCAGTAGTATTCACAGGGGTGCGCAGTATTTT. The chain recombines TRBV19 with TRBJ2-3; TRBD1 agrees at 7 bases. Germline V gives CDR1 LNHDA, CDR2 SQIVND (reference sequence). This CDR3 has 12 residues. Germline trimming cut 3 bases from V and 10 bases from J; bases unmatched to any gene: 4.

A single count supports this clone. This rearrangement joins TRBV7-2 to TRBJ2-7, with a tentative D call TRBD2 (6 bases). Germline V lookup: CDR1 SGHTA, CDR2 FQGNSA. V was trimmed by 5 bases and J by 3 bases, leaving 14 bases between them. The CDR3 loop spans 14 amino acids. The CDR3 coding sequence is TGTGCCAGCAGCCCCGGGGACTTATACTACGAGCAGTACTTC. It specifies CASSPGDLYYEQYF.

The chain employs TRBV9 and TRBJ1-1; 8 bases fit TRBD1. The CDR3 consists of 15 residues. CDR1 SGDLS and CDR2 YYNGEE come from the germline V gene. Losses at the gene ends were 4 bases for V and 3 bases for J; bases not matched to a gene: 8. This chain's CDR3 is CASSPRTGRDTEAFF. DNA of the CDR3: TGTGCCAGCAGCCCCCGGACAGGGAGGGACACTGAAGCTTTCTTT.

This clone was seen just once. The chain uses TRBV19 and TRBJ1-2; no reliable D call. The germline V gene encodes CDR1 LNHDA and CDR2 SQIVND (reference sequence). Trimming left V 3 bases short and J 3 bases short, with 11 bases between. This CDR3 comprises 14 residues. CDR3 nucleotide sequence: TGTGCCAGTAGTATGGGCCGCCCGGACTATGGCTACACCTTC. The encoded protein is CASSMGRPDYGYTF. The whole variable domain, remainder taken from reference TRBV19 and TRBJ1-2, is DGGITQSPKYLFRKEGQNVTLSCEQNLNHDAMYWYRQDPGQGLRLIYYSQIVNDFQKGDIAEGYSVSREKKESFPLTVTSAQKNPTAFYLCASSMGRPDYGYTFGSGTRLTVV.